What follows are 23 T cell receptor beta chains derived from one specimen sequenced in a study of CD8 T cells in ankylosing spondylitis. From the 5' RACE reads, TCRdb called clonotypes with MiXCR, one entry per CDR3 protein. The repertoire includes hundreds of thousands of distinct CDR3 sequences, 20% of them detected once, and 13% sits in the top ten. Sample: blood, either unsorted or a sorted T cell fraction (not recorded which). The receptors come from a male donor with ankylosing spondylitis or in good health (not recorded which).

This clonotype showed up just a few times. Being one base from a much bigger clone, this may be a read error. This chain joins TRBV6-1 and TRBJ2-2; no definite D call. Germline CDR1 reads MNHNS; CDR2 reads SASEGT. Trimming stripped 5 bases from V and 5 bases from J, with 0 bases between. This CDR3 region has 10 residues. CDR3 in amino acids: CASSTGELFF. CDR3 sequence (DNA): TGTGCCAGCAGTACCGGGGAGCTGTTTTTT.

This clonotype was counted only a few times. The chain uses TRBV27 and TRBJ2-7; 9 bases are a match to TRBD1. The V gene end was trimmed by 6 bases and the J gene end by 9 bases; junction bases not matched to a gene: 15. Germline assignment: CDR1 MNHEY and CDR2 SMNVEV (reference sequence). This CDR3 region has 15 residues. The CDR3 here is CASSPNRDRVVVQYF. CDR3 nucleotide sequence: TGTGCCAGCAGCCCAAACCGGGACAGGGTGGTTGTGCAGTACTTC.

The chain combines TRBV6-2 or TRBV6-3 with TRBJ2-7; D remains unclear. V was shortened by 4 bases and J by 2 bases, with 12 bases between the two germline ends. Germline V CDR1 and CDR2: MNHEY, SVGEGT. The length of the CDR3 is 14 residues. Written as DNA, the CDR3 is TGTGCCAGCAGTTCGGATGTAGGGCCCTACGAGCAGTACTTC. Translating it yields CASSSDVGPYEQYF.

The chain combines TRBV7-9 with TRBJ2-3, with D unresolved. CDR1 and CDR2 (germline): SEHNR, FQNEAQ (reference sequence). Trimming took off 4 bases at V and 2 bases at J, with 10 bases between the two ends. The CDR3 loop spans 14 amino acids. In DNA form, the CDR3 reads TGTGCCAGCAGCTCCCCGGCCCACACAGATACGCAGTATTTT. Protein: CASSSPAHTDTQYF.

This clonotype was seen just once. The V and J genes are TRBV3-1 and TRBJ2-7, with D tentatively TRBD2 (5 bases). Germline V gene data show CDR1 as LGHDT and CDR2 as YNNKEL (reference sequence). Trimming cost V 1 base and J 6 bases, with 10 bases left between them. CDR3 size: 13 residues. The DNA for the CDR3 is TGTGCCAGCAGCCAAGGGCCCGGGATCGAGCAGTACTTC. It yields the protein CASSQGPGIEQYF.

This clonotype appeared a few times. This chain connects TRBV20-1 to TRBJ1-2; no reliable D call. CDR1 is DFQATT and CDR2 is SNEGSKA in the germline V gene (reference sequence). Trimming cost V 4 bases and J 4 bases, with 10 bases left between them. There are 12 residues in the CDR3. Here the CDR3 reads CSAKTSTYGYTF. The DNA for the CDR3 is TGCAGTGCTAAGACAAGTACCTATGGCTACACCTTC.

The CDR3 is CASSPGNRIFPAGYGYTF. CDR3 coding DNA: TGTGCCAGCAGTCCCGGGAACAGGATTTTTCCGGCGGGCTATGGCTACACCTTC. This rearrangement joins TRBV6-1 to TRBJ1-2, with D maybe TRBD1 (5 bases). This CDR3 spans 18 amino acids. Trimming removed 5 bases from V and 4 bases from J, with 26 bases in between. Germline CDR1 reads MNHNS; CDR2 reads SASEGT.

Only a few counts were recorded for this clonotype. CDR3 coding DNA: TGTGCCACCCAGACCGGGACGGAACCAAACATTCAGTACTTC. It specifies CATQTGTEPNIQYF. The rearrangement links TRBV7-9 to TRBJ2-4; the D gene could be TRBD1 or TRBD2 (5 bases each). V gave up 10 bases and J gave up 6 bases, with 19 bases separating them. Germline-derived CDR1 and CDR2 are SEHNR and FQNEAQ (reference sequence). The CDR3 runs 14 residues.

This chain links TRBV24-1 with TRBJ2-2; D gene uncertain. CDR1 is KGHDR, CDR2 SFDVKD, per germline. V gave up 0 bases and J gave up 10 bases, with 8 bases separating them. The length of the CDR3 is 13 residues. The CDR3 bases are TGTGCCACCAGTGATTTGGAAAACGTGGAGCTGTTTTTT. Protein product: CATSDLENVELFF.

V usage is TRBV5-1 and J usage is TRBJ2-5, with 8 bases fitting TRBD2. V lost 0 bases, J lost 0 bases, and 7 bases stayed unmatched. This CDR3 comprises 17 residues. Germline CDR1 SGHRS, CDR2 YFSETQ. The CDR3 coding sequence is TGCGCCAGCAGCTTGGTGGTAGCGGGGCTAGACCAAGAGACCCAGTACTTC. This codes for CASSLVVAGLDQETQYF.

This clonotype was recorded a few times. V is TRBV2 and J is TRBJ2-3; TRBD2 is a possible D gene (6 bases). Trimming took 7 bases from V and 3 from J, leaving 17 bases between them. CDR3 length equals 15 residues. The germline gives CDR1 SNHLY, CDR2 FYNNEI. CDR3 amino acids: CASTRGDFNTDTQYF. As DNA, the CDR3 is TGTGCCAGCACGAGAGGGGACTTTAATACAGATACGCAGTATTTT.

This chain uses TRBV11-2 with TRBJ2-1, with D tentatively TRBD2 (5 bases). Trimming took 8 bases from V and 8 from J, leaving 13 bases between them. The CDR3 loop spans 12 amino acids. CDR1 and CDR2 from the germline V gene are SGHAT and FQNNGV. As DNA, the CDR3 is TGTGCCAGCGTCGGGGAAATCTATGAGCAGTTCTTC. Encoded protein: CASVGEIYEQFF.

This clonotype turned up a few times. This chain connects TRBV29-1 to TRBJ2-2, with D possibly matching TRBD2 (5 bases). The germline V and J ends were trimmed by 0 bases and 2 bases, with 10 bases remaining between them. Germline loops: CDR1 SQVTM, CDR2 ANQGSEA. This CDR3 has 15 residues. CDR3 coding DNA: TGCAGCGTTGAAGATGGGAGCGTTAACACCGGGGAGCTGTTTTTT. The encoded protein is CSVEDGSVNTGELFF.

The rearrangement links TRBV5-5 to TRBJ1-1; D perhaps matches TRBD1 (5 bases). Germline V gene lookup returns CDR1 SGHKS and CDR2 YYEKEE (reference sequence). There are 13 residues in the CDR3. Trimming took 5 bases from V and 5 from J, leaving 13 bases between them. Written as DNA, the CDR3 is TGTGCCAGCAGTACGGGGCGGGTTACTGAAGCTTTCTTT. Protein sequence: CASSTGRVTEAFF.

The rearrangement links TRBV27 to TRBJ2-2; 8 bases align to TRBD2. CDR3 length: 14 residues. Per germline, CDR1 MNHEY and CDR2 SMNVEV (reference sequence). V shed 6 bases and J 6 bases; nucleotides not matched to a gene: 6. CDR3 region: CASRPGLDAGELFF. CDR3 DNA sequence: TGTGCCAGCAGACCGGGACTAGACGCCGGGGAGCTGTTTTTT.

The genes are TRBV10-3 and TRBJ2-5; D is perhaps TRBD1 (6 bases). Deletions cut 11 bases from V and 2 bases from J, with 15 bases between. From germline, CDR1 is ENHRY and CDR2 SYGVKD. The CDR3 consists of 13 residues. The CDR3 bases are TGTGCCTCCCGACAGGACCCACAAGAGACCCAGTACTTC. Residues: CASRQDPQETQYF.

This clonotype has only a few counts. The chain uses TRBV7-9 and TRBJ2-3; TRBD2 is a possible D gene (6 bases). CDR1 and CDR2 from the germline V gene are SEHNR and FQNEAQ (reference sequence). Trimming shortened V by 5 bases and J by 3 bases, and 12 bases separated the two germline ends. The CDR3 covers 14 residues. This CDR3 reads CASSRGGMTDTQYF. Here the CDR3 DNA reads TGTGCCAGCAGCCGCGGCGGGATGACAGATACGCAGTATTTT.

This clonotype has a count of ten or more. CDR3 in amino acids: CASSLVYGDEQFF. In DNA form, the CDR3 reads TGTGCCAGCAGTTTAGTCTATGGGGATGAGCAGTTCTTC. V is TRBV12-3 or TRBV12-4 and J is TRBJ2-1, with D unresolved. The V end lost 1 base, the J end lost 8 bases, and 9 bases lay between the germline ends. The CDR3 consists of 13 residues.

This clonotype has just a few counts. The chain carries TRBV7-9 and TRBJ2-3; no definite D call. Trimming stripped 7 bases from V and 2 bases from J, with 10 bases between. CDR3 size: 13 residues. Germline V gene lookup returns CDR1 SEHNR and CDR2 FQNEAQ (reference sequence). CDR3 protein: CASKGLHTDTQYF. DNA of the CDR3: TGTGCCAGCAAGGGTCTACACACAGATACGCAGTATTTT.

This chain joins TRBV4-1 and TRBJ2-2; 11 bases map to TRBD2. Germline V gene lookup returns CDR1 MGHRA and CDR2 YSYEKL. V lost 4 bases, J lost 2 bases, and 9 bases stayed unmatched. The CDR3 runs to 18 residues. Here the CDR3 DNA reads TGCGCCAGCAGCCCCGAACCTAGCGGGGGGCGCAACACCGGGGAGCTGTTTTTT. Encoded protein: CASSPEPSGGRNTGELFF.

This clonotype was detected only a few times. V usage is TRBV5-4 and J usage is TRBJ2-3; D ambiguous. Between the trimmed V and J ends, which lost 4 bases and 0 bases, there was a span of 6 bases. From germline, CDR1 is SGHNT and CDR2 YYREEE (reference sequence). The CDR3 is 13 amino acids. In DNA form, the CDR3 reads TGTGCCAGCAGCACCACTAGCACAGATACGCAGTATTTT. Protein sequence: CASSTTSTDTQYF.

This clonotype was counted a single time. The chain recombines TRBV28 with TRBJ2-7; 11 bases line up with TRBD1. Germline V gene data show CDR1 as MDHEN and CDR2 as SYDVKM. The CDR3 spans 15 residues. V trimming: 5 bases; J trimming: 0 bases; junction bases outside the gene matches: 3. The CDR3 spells CASSRGTGGSYEQYF. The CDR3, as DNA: TGTGCCAGCAGTAGGGGGACAGGGGGCTCCTACGAGCAGTACTTC.

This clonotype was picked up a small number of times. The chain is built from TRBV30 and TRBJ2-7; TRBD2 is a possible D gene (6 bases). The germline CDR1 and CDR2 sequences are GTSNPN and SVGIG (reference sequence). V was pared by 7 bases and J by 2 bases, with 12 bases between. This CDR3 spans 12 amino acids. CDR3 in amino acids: CAYGGETYEQYF. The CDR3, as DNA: TGTGCCTACGGCGGGGAAACCTACGAGCAGTACTTC.